This paragraph reports one T cell receptor (beta chain). Its antigen is still unknown. A read error may produce the germline difference seen at one junction end. The study amplified TCR beta CDR3 regions using RNA transcripts. RT-PCR in the first round used HTBI primers; a second-round multiplex PCR followed. TCRdb fed the multiplex PCR reads into MiXCR, producing one record per CDR3 protein. The profile shows about 550,000 distinct CDR3 sequences, 35% to 40% of them singletons. Other autoimmune diseases, uncontrolled infections, pregnancy or lactation excluded patients from enrollment. These data come from a study of Graves' ophthalmopathy and Graves' hyperthyroidism. General study points: In separating ophthalmopathy from stable hyperthyroidism, a 13-signature model achieved about 90% sensitivity and 81.08% specificity. Detection in blood was also observed for most expanded thyroid clonotypes above 0.001 frequency.

Germline loops: CDR1 SGHVS, CDR2 FNYEAQ. The CDR3 is made up of 11 amino acids. The specimen sequenced was peripheral blood or thyroid tissue (not recorded which). The genes are TRBV7-6 and TRBJ1-3; possible D gene TRBD1, 6 bases. The TCR originated in an adult man with Graves' hyperthyroidism. The CDR3 reads CASSISGGANF. As DNA, the CDR3 is TGTGCCAGCAGCATTAGCGGGGGGGCGAATTTT. Full variable domain (rest looked up from reference TRBV7-6 and TRBJ1-3): GAGVSQSPRYKVTKRGQDVALRCDPISGHVSLYWYRQALGQGPEFLTYFNYEAQQDKSGLPNDRFSAERPEGSISTLTIQRTEQRDSAMYRCASSISGGANFGEGSWLTVV.